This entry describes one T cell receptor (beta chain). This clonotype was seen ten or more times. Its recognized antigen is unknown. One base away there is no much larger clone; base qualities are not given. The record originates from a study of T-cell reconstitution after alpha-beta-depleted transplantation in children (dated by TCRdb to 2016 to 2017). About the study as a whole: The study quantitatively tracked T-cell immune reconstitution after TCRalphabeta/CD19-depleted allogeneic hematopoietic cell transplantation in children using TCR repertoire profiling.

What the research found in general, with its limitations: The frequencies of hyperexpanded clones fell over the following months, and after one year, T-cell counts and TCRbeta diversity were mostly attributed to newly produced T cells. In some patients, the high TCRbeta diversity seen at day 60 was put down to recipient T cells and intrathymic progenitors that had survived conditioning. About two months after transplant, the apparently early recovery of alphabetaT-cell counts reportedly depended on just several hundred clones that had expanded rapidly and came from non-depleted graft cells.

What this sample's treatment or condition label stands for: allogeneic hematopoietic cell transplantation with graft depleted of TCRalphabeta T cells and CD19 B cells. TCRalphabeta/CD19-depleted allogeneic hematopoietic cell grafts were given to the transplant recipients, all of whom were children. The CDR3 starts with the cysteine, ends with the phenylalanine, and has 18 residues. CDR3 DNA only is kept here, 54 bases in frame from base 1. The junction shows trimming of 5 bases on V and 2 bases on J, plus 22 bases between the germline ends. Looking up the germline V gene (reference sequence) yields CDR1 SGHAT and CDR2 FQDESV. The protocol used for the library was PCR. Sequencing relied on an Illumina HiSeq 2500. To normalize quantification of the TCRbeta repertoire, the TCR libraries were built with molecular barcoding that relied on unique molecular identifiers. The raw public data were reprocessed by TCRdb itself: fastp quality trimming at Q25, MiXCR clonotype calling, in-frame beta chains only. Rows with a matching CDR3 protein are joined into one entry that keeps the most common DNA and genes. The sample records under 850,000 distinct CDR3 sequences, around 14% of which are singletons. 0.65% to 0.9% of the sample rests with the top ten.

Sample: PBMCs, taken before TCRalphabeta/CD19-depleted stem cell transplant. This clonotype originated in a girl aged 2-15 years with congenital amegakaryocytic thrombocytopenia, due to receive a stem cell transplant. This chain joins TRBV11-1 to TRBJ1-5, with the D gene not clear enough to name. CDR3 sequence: CASSGYSPGGDGNQPQHF. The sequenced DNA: TGTGCCAGCAGCGGATATTCACCAGGTGGGGATGGCAATCAGCCCCAGCATTTT.